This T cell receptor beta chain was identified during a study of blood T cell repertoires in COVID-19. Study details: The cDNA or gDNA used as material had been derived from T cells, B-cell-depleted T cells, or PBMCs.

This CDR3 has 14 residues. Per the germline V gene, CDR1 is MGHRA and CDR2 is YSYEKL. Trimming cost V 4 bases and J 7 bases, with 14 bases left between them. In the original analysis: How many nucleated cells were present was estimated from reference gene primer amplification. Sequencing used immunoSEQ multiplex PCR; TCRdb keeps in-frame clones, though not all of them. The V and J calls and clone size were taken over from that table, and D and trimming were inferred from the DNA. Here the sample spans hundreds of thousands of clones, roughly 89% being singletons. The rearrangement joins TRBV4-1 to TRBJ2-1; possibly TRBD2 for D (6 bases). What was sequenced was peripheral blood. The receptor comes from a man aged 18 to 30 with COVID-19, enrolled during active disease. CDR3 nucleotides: TGCGCCAGCAGCCCCCCGTATGGGGGGAATGAGCAGTTCTTC. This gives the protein CASSPPYGGNEQFF.